Here is one T cell receptor (beta chain) with its context. This sample is drawn from a study of blood T cell repertoires in COVID-19. Study in general: COVID-19 samples from acute and convalescent phases originated in the United States, Italy and Spain. Sample material is recorded as cDNA or gDNA derived from T cells, B-cell-depleted T cells, or PBMCs.

V dropped 4 bases and J dropped 6 bases, with 25 bases sitting between them. Germline V gene data show CDR1 as MNHEY and CDR2 as SVGEGT. The CDR3 extends over 18 amino acids. Original methodology: Amplification from reference gene primers served as the basis for estimated nucleated cell counts. Profiling relied on immunoSEQ multiplex PCR, and the TCRdb table lists in-frame clones only, not all of them. For V, J and clone size, that table is used; D and trimming come from the DNA. The sample lists tens of thousands of clones, approximately 88% occurring once. This chain uses TRBV6-2 or TRBV6-3 with TRBJ1-5; maybe TRBD1 (6 bases). This TCR derives from a human donor in a cohort sampled during active COVID-19. The sequenced sample was peripheral blood. Here the CDR3 reads CASSSQSVPGRGSQPQHF. The CDR3 nucleotides read TGTGCCAGCAGTTCCCAGTCCGTCCCGGGGAGGGGGTCTCAGCCCCAGCATTTT.